The rows below give T cell receptor beta chains drawn from one sample of a study of type 1 and type 2 diabetes patients. One entry per CDR3 protein results from TCRdb running MiXCR on the multiplex PCR reads. The sample has about 290,000 distinct CDR3 sequences, 47% seen once. Sequenced: peripheral blood mononuclear cells (PBMCs). These receptors came from a man aged 18 to 35 with type 2 diabetes. CDR3s leave out the opening cysteine and the closing phenylalanine or tryptophan. Fields, in order: D gene, J gene, V gene, CDR3 protein. D genes are given only for firm matches.

- TRBJ2-1 TRBV15 ATSASLYNEQF
- TRBJ2-1 TRBV19 ASSIWGSYNEQF
TRBD2 TRBJ2-5 TRBV25-1 ASSAGGTQY
TRBD1 TRBJ2-5 TRBV20-1 SAGTGQETQY
TRBD1 TRBJ2-5 TRBV24-1 ATSDPPWTGWVGEETQY
TRBD1 TRBJ2-7 TRBV30 AWSGTGVYEQY
TRBD2 TRBJ2-1 TRBV19 ASSEVSGNEQS
TRBD1 TRBJ1-5 TRBV6-6 ASSSGQGSNQPQH
- TRBJ2-2 TRBV20-1 SARGGADGELF
TRBD1 TRBJ1-5 TRBV7-2 ASNSGQGGQPQH
- TRBJ2-5 TRBV20-1 SARKGEETQY
TRBD2 TRBJ2-5 TRBV7-2 ASSFSGSSETQY
TRBD2 TRBJ2-3 TRBV19 ASSLTSGLTDTQY
TRBD1 TRBJ2-7 TRBV6-5 ASSDGTGNTYEQY
- TRBJ2-3 TRBV24-1 ATSDSPRTAADTQY
- TRBJ2-7 TRBV7-9 ASSLVTALAHYEQY
- TRBJ2-6 TRBV30 AWSVGGGSGANVLT
- TRBJ1-1 TRBV7-9 ASSLLWGDTEAF
- TRBJ2-7 TRBV20-1 SAREDSAYEQY
- TRBJ1-2 TRBV6-6 ASSPQRLGDYGYT
- TRBJ2-7 TRBV30 AWSVLVGYGGEQY
TRBD1 TRBJ2-7 TRBV18 ASSPTTGGREQY
- TRBJ1-2 TRBV20-1 SARDRANYGYT
- TRBJ1-2 TRBV20-1 SARVGKNYGYT
- TRBJ2-7 TRBV7-2 ASSVNLGGATYEQY
TRBD1 TRBJ2-7 TRBV19 AVGNRGADAEQY
TRBD1 TRBJ1-5 TRBV24-1 ATSDHSELRTGGDINQPQH
- TRBJ2-5 TRBV19 ASSIDRREETQY
- TRBJ2-7 TRBV10-1 ASSEPGVPTSYEQY